The rows below give T cell receptor beta chains drawn from one sample of a study of T cells after yellow fever vaccination. MiXCR, applied by TCRdb to the 5' RACE reads, yields one record per CDR3 protein. The table records roughly 30,000 distinct CDR3 sequences, 8% to 11% of them present only once. The sequencing here drew on PBMCs, either bulk or a sorted T-cell subset (CD4+, CD8+, memory, or dextramer-sorted; not recorded which), taken approximately 16 days after the first yellow fever vaccination. Source of these receptors: a man between 18 and 29 years old who received the YFV17D yellow fever vaccine. Both conserved end residues are part of each CDR3. Fields, in order: V gene, clone size, CDR3 length, D gene, J gene, CDR3 protein, CDR3 DNA. The D gene is left open where the match is weak. Some rows have no size entry. The others give once, few or many, or a class for an expanded clone.

v_gene: TRBV5-1; abundance: few; len: 14; d_gene: .; j_gene: TRBJ1-4; CDR3aa: CASSLAPGNEKLFF; CDR3nt: TGCGCCAGCAGCTTGGCGCCGGGTAATGAAAAACTGTTTTTT
v_gene: TRBV28; abundance: many; len: 14; d_gene: .; j_gene: TRBJ1-2; CDR3aa: CASSLSGANYGYTF; CDR3nt: TGTGCCAGCAGTTTATCCGGAGCTAACTATGGCTACACCTTC
v_gene: TRBV25-1; abundance: many; len: 14; d_gene: TRBD1; j_gene: TRBJ2-1; CDR3aa: CASSTGVLHNEQFF; CDR3nt: TGTGCCAGCAGTACAGGGGTCCTCCATAATGAGCAGTTCTTC
v_gene: TRBV6-1; abundance: many; len: 13; d_gene: .; j_gene: TRBJ2-7; CDR3aa: CASKRGDSYEQYF; CDR3nt: TGTGCCAGCAAGCGCGGGGACAGCTACGAGCAGTACTTC
v_gene: TRBV12-3/TRBV12-4; abundance: few; len: 16; d_gene: TRBD1; j_gene: TRBJ1-5; CDR3aa: CASSLPGQGRGQPQHF; CDR3nt: TGTGCCAGCAGTTTACCGGGACAGGGCCGGGGCCAGCCCCAGCATTTT
v_gene: TRBV28; abundance: .; len: 17; d_gene: TRBD2; j_gene: TRBJ2-1; CDR3aa: CASSSASPSGGADEQFF; CDR3nt: TGTGCCAGCAGTTCTGCTTCCCCTAGCGGGGGGGCCGATGAGCAGTTCTTC
v_gene: TRBV20-1; abundance: few; len: 18; d_gene: .; j_gene: TRBJ1-2; CDR3aa: CSARDLYGNMKATGGYTF; CDR3nt: TGCAGTGCTAGAGATCTTTACGGAAACATGAAGGCTACCGGGGGCTACACCTTC
v_gene: TRBV6-5; abundance: many; len: 15; d_gene: .; j_gene: TRBJ2-7; CDR3aa: CASSSAGGGRNEQYF; CDR3nt: TGTGCCAGCAGTTCCGCAGGGGGGGGCCGGAACGAGCAGTACTTC
v_gene: TRBV19; abundance: .; len: 13; d_gene: .; j_gene: TRBJ2-3; CDR3aa: CASSVRGADTQYF; CDR3nt: TGTGCCAGTAGTGTTCGGGGCGCAGATACGCAGTATTTT
v_gene: TRBV7-2; abundance: many; len: 12; d_gene: .; j_gene: TRBJ2-2; CDR3aa: CASSSYTGELFF; CDR3nt: TGTGCCAGCAGCTCCTACACCGGGGAGCTGTTTTTT
v_gene: TRBV4-3; abundance: many; len: 15; d_gene: .; j_gene: TRBJ2-2; CDR3aa: CASSLGYPNTGELFF; CDR3nt: TGCGCCAGCAGCCTCGGCTACCCGAACACCGGGGAGCTGTTTTTT
v_gene: TRBV20-1; abundance: many; len: 12; d_gene: .; j_gene: TRBJ1-5; CDR3aa: CSASMGPQPQHF; CDR3nt: TGCAGTGCTAGTATGGGGCCTCAGCCCCAGCATTTT
v_gene: TRBV20-1; abundance: many; len: 12; d_gene: .; j_gene: TRBJ1-6; CDR3aa: CSIGQRDSPLHF; CDR3nt: TGCAGTATCGGGCAAAGGGATTCACCCCTCCACTTT
v_gene: TRBV4-2; abundance: many; len: 17; d_gene: .; j_gene: TRBJ1-3; CDR3aa: CASSQDPGGYSGNTIYF; CDR3nt: TGTGCCAGCAGCCAAGATCCGGGGGGATACTCTGGAAACACCATATATTTT
v_gene: TRBV4-2; abundance: many; len: 14; d_gene: TRBD2; j_gene: TRBJ2-5; CDR3aa: CASSQSGRGETQYF; CDR3nt: TGTGCCAGCAGCCAGTCCGGGAGGGGGGAGACCCAGTACTTC
v_gene: TRBV20-1; abundance: many; len: 14; d_gene: .; j_gene: TRBJ1-5; CDR3aa: CSARDPRENQPQHF; CDR3nt: TGCAGTGCTAGAGATCCTCGGGAGAATCAGCCCCAGCATTTT
v_gene: TRBV5-6; abundance: many; len: 13; d_gene: .; j_gene: TRBJ1-5; CDR3aa: CASSRWGNQPQHF; CDR3nt: TGTGCCAGCAGCCGGTGGGGCAATCAGCCCCAGCATTTT
v_gene: TRBV15; abundance: many; len: 16; d_gene: .; j_gene: TRBJ2-3; CDR3aa: CATSRDRGYSVDTQYF; CDR3nt: TGTGCCACCAGCAGAGATCGAGGTTATAGTGTGGATACGCAGTATTTT
v_gene: TRBV4-2; abundance: many; len: 18; d_gene: TRBD1; j_gene: TRBJ1-2; CDR3aa: CASSHDRDRATNGYGYTF; CDR3nt: TGTGCCAGCAGCCATGACCGGGACAGGGCGACGAACGGCTATGGCTACACCTTC
v_gene: TRBV5-1; abundance: many; len: 15; d_gene: .; j_gene: TRBJ1-1; CDR3aa: CASTDRQGMNTEAFF; CDR3nt: TGCGCCAGCACTGATCGGCAGGGGATGAACACTGAAGCTTTCTTT
v_gene: TRBV6-2/TRBV6-3; abundance: many; len: 14; d_gene: TRBD1; j_gene: TRBJ1-5; CDR3aa: CASSYWDSSQPQHF; CDR3nt: TGTGCCAGCAGTTACTGGGACAGCAGTCAGCCCCAGCATTTT
v_gene: TRBV27; abundance: many; len: 15; d_gene: .; j_gene: TRBJ1-2; CDR3aa: CASSFGGSPRNGYTF; CDR3nt: TGTGCCAGCAGTTTCGGAGGCAGTCCCAGGAATGGCTACACCTTC
v_gene: TRBV7-7; abundance: many; len: 14; d_gene: TRBD2; j_gene: TRBJ2-1; CDR3aa: CASSPGLPGGEQFF; CDR3nt: TGTGCCAGCAGTCCCGGACTCCCGGGAGGTGAGCAGTTCTTC
v_gene: TRBV9; abundance: many; len: 14; d_gene: .; j_gene: TRBJ2-5; CDR3aa: CASSGRRAGETQYF; CDR3nt: TGTGCCAGCAGCGGACGGCGGGCGGGAGAGACCCAGTACTTC
v_gene: TRBV12-3/TRBV12-4; abundance: many; len: 13; d_gene: .; j_gene: TRBJ2-5; CDR3aa: CASSFGGTETQYF; CDR3nt: TGTGCCAGCAGTTTCGGGGGTACTGAGACCCAGTACTTC
v_gene: TRBV18; abundance: .; len: 14; d_gene: TRBD1; j_gene: TRBJ2-5; CDR3aa: CASSSRGNNETHYF; CDR3nt: TGTGCCAGCTCATCCAGGGGGAACAACGAGACCCACTACTTC
v_gene: TRBV6-5; abundance: many; len: 14; d_gene: .; j_gene: TRBJ1-6; CDR3aa: CASSPGYYNSPLHF; CDR3nt: TGTGCCAGCAGTCCCGGCTACTATAATTCACCCCTCCACTTT
v_gene: TRBV2; abundance: medium-sized; len: 19; d_gene: .; j_gene: TRBJ2-3; CDR3aa: CASSERAGISTPSTDTQYF; CDR3nt: TGTGCCAGCAGTGAACGGGCCGGGATCTCAACCCCTAGCACAGATACGCAGTATTTT
v_gene: TRBV5-1; abundance: many; len: 15; d_gene: .; j_gene: TRBJ2-6; CDR3aa: CASSSENSGANVLTF; CDR3nt: TGCGCCAGCAGCTCAGAAAACTCTGGGGCCAACGTCCTGACTTTC
v_gene: TRBV2; abundance: many; len: 15; d_gene: .; j_gene: TRBJ2-7; CDR3aa: CASSEAFLTAYEQYF; CDR3nt: TGTGCCAGCAGTGAAGCGTTCCTGACGGCCTACGAGCAGTACTTC
v_gene: TRBV20-1; abundance: many; len: 12; d_gene: .; j_gene: TRBJ1-5; CDR3aa: CSAGYSNQPQHF; CDR3nt: TGCAGTGCTGGGTATAGCAATCAGCCCCAGCATTTT
v_gene: TRBV24-1; abundance: many; len: 14; d_gene: TRBD1; j_gene: TRBJ2-7; CDR3aa: CATRTGGHSDEQYF; CDR3nt: TGTGCCACCCGGACAGGGGGCCATTCGGACGAGCAGTACTTC
v_gene: TRBV12-3/TRBV12-4; abundance: many; len: 13; d_gene: .; j_gene: TRBJ1-5; CDR3aa: CASSLMGNQPQHF; CDR3nt: TGTGCCAGCAGTTTGATGGGGAATCAGCCCCAGCATTTT
v_gene: TRBV7-2; abundance: many; len: 15; d_gene: TRBD1; j_gene: TRBJ1-4; CDR3aa: CASSLWGQASEKLFF; CDR3nt: TGTGCCAGCAGCTTATGGGGACAGGCTTCTGAAAAACTGTTTTTT
v_gene: TRBV20-1; abundance: many; len: 14; d_gene: TRBD2; j_gene: TRBJ2-1; CDR3aa: CSSLAGGAQIEQFF; CDR3nt: TGCAGTTCTTTAGCGGGGGGGGCCCAGATTGAGCAGTTCTTC
v_gene: TRBV6-2/TRBV6-3; abundance: many; len: 17; d_gene: .; j_gene: TRBJ1-1; CDR3aa: CASSYGVGQGLYYEAFF; CDR3nt: TGTGCCAGCAGTTACGGGGTCGGGCAGGGCCTGTATTATGAAGCTTTCTTT
v_gene: TRBV12-3/TRBV12-4; abundance: many; len: 14; d_gene: .; j_gene: TRBJ1-2; CDR3aa: CASSTREGGYGYTF; CDR3nt: TGTGCCAGCAGTACCCGAGAGGGGGGCTATGGCTACACCTTC
v_gene: TRBV5-1; abundance: many; len: 13; d_gene: .; j_gene: TRBJ2-5; CDR3aa: CASSLMGQETQYF; CDR3nt: TGCGCCAGCAGCTTGATGGGGCAAGAGACCCAGTACTTC
v_gene: TRBV7-2; abundance: .; len: 14; d_gene: .; j_gene: TRBJ2-3; CDR3aa: CASSLTGTTDTQYF; CDR3nt: TGTGCCAGCAGCTTAACGGGGACCACAGATACGCAGTATTTT
v_gene: TRBV19; abundance: many; len: 14; d_gene: .; j_gene: TRBJ1-5; CDR3aa: CATQGTPYNQPQHF; CDR3nt: TGTGCCACCCAGGGGACACCCTACAATCAGCCCCAGCATTTT
v_gene: TRBV7-2; abundance: many; len: 16; d_gene: TRBD2; j_gene: TRBJ2-3; CDR3aa: CASTRKRGVSTDTQYF; CDR3nt: TGTGCCAGCACCCGGAAGCGGGGCGTCAGCACAGATACGCAGTATTTT
v_gene: TRBV29-1; abundance: many; len: 13; d_gene: .; j_gene: TRBJ2-3; CDR3aa: CSVQLDLADTQYF; CDR3nt: TGCAGCGTACAACTAGATCTGGCAGATACGCAGTATTTT
v_gene: TRBV9; abundance: many; len: 14; d_gene: .; j_gene: TRBJ2-6; CDR3aa: CASSPDSGANVLTF; CDR3nt: TGTGCCAGCAGCCCCGACTCTGGGGCCAACGTCCTGACTTTC
v_gene: TRBV4-1; abundance: many; len: 16; d_gene: .; j_gene: TRBJ2-5; CDR3aa: CASKPLWGRVEETQYF; CDR3nt: TGCGCCAGCAAACCTCTCTGGGGCAGGGTAGAAGAGACCCAGTACTTC
v_gene: TRBV29-1; abundance: .; len: 13; d_gene: .; j_gene: TRBJ2-7; CDR3aa: CSVTTGIFYEQYF; CDR3nt: TGCAGCGTCACAACAGGGATCTTCTACGAGCAGTACTTC
v_gene: TRBV6-6; abundance: .; len: 17; d_gene: TRBD2; j_gene: TRBJ2-3; CDR3aa: CASSPRGLAGGGDTQYF; CDR3nt: TGTGCCAGCAGCCCTAGGGGACTAGCGGGGGGAGGAGATACGCAGTATTTT
v_gene: TRBV4-3; abundance: many; len: 16; d_gene: TRBD2; j_gene: TRBJ2-3; CDR3aa: CASSQDFGEGTDTQYF; CDR3nt: TGCGCCAGCAGCCAAGATTTCGGGGAGGGGACAGATACGCAGTATTTT
v_gene: TRBV4-2; abundance: many; len: 15; d_gene: .; j_gene: TRBJ1-1; CDR3aa: CASSQDVGRSAEAFF; CDR3nt: TGTGCCAGCAGCCAAGATGTGGGGCGGAGCGCTGAAGCTTTCTTT
v_gene: TRBV30; abundance: many; len: 14; d_gene: .; j_gene: TRBJ2-7; CDR3aa: CAWDQGTISYEQYF; CDR3nt: TGTGCCTGGGACCAGGGGACGATCTCCTACGAGCAGTACTTC
v_gene: TRBV7-2; abundance: medium-sized; len: 13; d_gene: .; j_gene: TRBJ1-5; CDR3aa: CASSLSGNQPQHF; CDR3nt: TGTGCCAGCAGCTTATCCGGCAATCAGCCCCAGCATTTT
v_gene: TRBV25-1; abundance: many; len: 16; d_gene: TRBD2; j_gene: TRBJ2-2; CDR3aa: CASSDGLAGHTGELFF; CDR3nt: TGTGCCAGCAGTGACGGACTAGCGGGCCACACCGGGGAGCTGTTTTTT
v_gene: TRBV20-1; abundance: many; len: 13; d_gene: .; j_gene: TRBJ2-1; CDR3aa: CSGRDFPANEQFF; CDR3nt: TGCAGTGGACGGGATTTCCCTGCCAATGAGCAGTTCTTC
v_gene: TRBV19; abundance: many; len: 15; d_gene: .; j_gene: TRBJ2-6; CDR3aa: CASSIPRAGANVLTF; CDR3nt: TGTGCCAGTAGTATACCCAGGGCTGGGGCCAACGTCCTGACTTTC
v_gene: TRBV6-2/TRBV6-3; abundance: many; len: 17; d_gene: .; j_gene: TRBJ2-1; CDR3aa: CASRRDVGHLSYNEQFF; CDR3nt: TGTGCCAGCAGGCGAGACGTGGGACACCTCTCCTACAATGAGCAGTTCTTC
v_gene: TRBV7-2; abundance: many; len: 14; d_gene: TRBD1; j_gene: TRBJ2-3; CDR3aa: CAGTRDRDTDTQYF; CDR3nt: TGTGCCGGCACCCGGGACAGGGACACAGATACGCAGTATTTT
v_gene: TRBV15; abundance: medium-sized; len: 12; d_gene: .; j_gene: TRBJ2-5; CDR3aa: CATSRDIETQYF; CDR3nt: TGTGCCACCAGCAGGGACATAGAGACCCAGTACTTC
v_gene: TRBV5-1; abundance: many; len: 13; d_gene: TRBD1; j_gene: TRBJ2-5; CDR3aa: CASSTTGEETQYF; CDR3nt: TGCGCCAGCAGCACGACAGGGGAAGAGACCCAGTACTTC
v_gene: TRBV10-3; abundance: many; len: 17; d_gene: TRBD2; j_gene: TRBJ2-2; CDR3aa: CAIKSLAGGPNTGELFF; CDR3nt: TGTGCCATCAAGAGCCTAGCGGGGGGCCCAAACACCGGGGAGCTGTTTTTT